This T cell receptor beta chain originates from a study of cytomegalovirus exposure and HLA in healthy donors. Study findings and constraints: What a later analysis showed was that several of the most significant clusters appeared linked to common viral pathogens. Excluded were some V segments that proved indistinguishable, including TRBV6-2 and TRBV6-3. Association with HLA alleles at 0.05 false discovery rate was found for 16,951 TCR beta sequences in a later analysis.

This PCR relied on a set of 60 Vbeta primers and 13 Jbeta primers. TCRdb's copy holds only in-frame clones and misses some; the assay was immunoSEQ multiplex PCR. The sample has 170,000 or so clones, roughly four fifths seen once; the top ten hold around 5%. This clone was detected a few times. Its specificity is not known. This CDR3 comprises 13 residues. CDR1 MNHEY and CDR2 SMNVEV come from the germline V gene (reference sequence). The V end lost 3 bases, the J end lost 7 bases, and 7 bases lay between the germline ends. The receptor was derived from a girl between 10 and 17 years old in good health and CMV-seropositive. Sequencing was carried out using PBMCs. This chain links TRBV27 with TRBJ1-6; D is uncertain. Here the CDR3 DNA reads TGTGCCAGCAGTTTCGGGAGAAATTCACCCCTCCACTTT. It translates to CASSFGRNSPLHF.